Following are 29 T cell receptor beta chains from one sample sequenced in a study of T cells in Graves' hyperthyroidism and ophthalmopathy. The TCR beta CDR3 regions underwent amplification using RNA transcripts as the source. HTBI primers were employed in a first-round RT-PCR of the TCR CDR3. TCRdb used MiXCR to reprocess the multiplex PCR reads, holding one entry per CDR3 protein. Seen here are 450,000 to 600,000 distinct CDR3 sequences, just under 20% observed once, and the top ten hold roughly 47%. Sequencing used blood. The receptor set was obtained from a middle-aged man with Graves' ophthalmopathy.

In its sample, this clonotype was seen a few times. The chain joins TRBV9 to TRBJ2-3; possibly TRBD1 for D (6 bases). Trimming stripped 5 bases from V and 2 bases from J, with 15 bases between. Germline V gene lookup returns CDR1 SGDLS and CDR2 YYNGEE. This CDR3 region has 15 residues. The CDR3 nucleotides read TGTGCCAGCAGAGCTGCAGGGGCTACCACAGATACGCAGTATTTT. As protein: CASRAAGATTDTQYF.

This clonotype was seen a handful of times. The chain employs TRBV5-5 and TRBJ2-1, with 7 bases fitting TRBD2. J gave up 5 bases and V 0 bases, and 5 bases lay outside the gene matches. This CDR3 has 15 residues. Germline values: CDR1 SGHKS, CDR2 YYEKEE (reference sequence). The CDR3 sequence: CASSLGLAEHNEQFF. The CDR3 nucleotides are TGTGCCAGCAGCTTGGGGCTAGCGGAACACAATGAGCAGTTCTTC.

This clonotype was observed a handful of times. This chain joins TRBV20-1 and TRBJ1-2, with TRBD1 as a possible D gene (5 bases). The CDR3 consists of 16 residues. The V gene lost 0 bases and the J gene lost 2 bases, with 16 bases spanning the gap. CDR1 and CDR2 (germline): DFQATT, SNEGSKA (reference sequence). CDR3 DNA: TGCAGTGCTAGAGATCCCGCTGGAGAGGGGAACTATGGCTACACCTTC. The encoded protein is CSARDPAGEGNYGYTF.

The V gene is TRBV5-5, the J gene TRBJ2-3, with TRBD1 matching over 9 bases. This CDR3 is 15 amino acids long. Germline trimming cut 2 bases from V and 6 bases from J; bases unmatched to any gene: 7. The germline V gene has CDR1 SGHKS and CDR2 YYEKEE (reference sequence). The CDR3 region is CASSFVGQGMDTQYF. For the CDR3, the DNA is TGTGCCAGCAGCTTTGTAGGACAGGGGATGGATACGCAGTATTTT.

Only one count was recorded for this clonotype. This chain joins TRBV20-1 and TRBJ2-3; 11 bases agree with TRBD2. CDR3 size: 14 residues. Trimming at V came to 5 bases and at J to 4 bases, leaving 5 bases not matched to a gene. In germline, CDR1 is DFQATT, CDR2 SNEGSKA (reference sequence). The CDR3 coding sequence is TGCAGTGCTCTAGCGGGAGGAAGCGCAGATACGCAGTATTTT. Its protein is CSALAGGSADTQYF.

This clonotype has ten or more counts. The CDR3 here is CASSAKDRATLNEQFF. The CDR3 DNA is TGTGCCAGCAGTGCTAAAGACAGAGCAACCCTAAATGAGCAGTTCTTC. V usage is TRBV6-1 and J usage is TRBJ2-1, with D maybe TRBD1 (5 bases). Trimming took off 4 bases at V and 7 bases at J, with 20 bases between the two ends. CDR3 length equals 16 residues. The germline V gene encodes CDR1 MNHNS and CDR2 SASEGT.

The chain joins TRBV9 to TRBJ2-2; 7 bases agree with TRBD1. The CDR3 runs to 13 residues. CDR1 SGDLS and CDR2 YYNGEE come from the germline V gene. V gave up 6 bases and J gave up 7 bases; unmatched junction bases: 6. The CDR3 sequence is CASTETGYGELFF. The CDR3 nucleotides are TGTGCCAGCACTGAGACAGGGTACGGGGAGCTGTTTTTT.

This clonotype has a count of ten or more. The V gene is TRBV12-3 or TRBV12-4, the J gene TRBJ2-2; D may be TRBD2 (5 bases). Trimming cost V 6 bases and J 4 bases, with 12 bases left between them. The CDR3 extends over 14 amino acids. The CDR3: CASRPSGITGELFF. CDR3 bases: TGTGCCAGCAGGCCCTCGGGAATCACCGGGGAGCTGTTTTTT.

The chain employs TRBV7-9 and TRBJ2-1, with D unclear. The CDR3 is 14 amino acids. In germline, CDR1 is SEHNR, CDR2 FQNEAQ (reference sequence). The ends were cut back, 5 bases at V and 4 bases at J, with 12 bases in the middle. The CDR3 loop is CASSGRTFYNEQFF. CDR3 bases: TGTGCCAGCAGCGGGCGGACCTTTTACAATGAGCAGTTCTTC.

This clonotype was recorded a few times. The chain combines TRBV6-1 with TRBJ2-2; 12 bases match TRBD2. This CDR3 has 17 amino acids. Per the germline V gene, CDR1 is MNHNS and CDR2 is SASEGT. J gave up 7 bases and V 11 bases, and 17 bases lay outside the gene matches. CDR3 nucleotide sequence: TGTGCCTACCACGTGGGAGCGACTAGCGGGAGCGTCGGGGAGCTGTTTTTT. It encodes CAYHVGATSGSVGELFF.

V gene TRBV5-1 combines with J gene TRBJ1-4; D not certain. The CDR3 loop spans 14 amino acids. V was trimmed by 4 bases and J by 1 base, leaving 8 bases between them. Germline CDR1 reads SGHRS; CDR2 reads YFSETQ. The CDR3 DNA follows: TGCGCCAGCAGCCCAACCCTAACTAATGAAAAACTGTTTTTT. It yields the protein CASSPTLTNEKLFF.

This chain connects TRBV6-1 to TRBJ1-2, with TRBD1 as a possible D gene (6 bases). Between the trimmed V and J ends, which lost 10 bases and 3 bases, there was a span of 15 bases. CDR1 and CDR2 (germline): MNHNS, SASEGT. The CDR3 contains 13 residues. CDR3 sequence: CATLGGEYYGYTF. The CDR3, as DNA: TGTGCCACCCTTGGGGGCGAATACTATGGCTACACCTTC.

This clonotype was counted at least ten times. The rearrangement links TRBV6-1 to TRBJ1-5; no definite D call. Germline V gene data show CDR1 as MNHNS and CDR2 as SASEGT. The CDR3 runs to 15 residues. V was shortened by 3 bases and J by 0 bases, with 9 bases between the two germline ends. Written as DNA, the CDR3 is TGTGCCAGCAGTGATGGCCTTTATAGCAATCAGCCCCAGCATTTT. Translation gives CASSDGLYSNQPQHF.

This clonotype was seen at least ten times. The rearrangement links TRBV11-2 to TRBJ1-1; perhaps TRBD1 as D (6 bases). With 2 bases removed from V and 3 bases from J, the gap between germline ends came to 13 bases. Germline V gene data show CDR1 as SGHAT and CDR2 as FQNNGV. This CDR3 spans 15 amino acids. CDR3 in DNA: TGTGCCAGCAGCTTAAGTACGGGGGCTCACACTGAAGCTTTCTTT. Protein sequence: CASSLSTGAHTEAFF.

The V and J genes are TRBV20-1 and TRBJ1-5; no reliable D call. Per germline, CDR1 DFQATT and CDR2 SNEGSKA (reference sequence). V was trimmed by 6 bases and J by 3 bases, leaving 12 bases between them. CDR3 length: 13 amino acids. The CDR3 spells CSAAMGYNQPQHF. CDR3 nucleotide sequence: TGCAGTGCCGCCATGGGGTACAATCAGCCCCAGCATTTT.

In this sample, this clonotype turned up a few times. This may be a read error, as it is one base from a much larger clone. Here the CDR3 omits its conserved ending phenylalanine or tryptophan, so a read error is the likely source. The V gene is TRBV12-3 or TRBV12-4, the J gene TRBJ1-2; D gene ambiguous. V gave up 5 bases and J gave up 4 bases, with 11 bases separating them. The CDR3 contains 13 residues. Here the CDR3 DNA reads TGTGCCAGCAGTGCCTCCCGGGTCTATGGCTACACCCTC. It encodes CASSASRVYGYTL.

CDR3 region: CASSYLAGGKDTQYF. In DNA, the CDR3 is TGTGCCAGCAGTTACCTAGCGGGAGGGAAAGATACGCAGTATTTT. The chain combines TRBV6-2 or TRBV6-3 with TRBJ2-3; TRBD2 agrees at 12 bases. This CDR3 contains 15 residues. CDR1 and CDR2 (germline): MNHEY, SVGEGT. V was pared by 2 bases and J by 5 bases, with 2 bases of the junction left unmatched.

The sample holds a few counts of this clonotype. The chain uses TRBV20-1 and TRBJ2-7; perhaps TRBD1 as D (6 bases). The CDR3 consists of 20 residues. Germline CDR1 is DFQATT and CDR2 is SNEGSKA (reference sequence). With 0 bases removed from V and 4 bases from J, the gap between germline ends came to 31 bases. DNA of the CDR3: TGCAGTGCTAGAGATGTTGAAACTAGGGGGATTTTCCCAAGACAATACGAGCAGTACTTC. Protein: CSARDVETRGIFPRQYEQYF.

As DNA, the CDR3 is TGTGCCAGCAGCAAGACAGCCTACGAGCAGTACTTC. This gives the protein CASSKTAYEQYF. The chain recombines TRBV7-2 with TRBJ2-7, with D possibly matching TRBD1 (5 bases). Germline assignment: CDR1 SGHTA and CDR2 FQGNSA. V was trimmed by 5 bases and J by 2 bases, leaving 7 bases between them. The CDR3 contains 12 residues. The full variable domain, completed using reference TRBV7-2 and TRBJ2-7, is GAGVSQSPSNKVTEKGKDVELRCDPISGHTALYWYRQSLGQGLEFLIYFQGNSAPDKSGLPSDRFSAERTGGSVSTLTIQRTQQEDSAVYLCASSKTAYEQYFGPGTRLTVT.

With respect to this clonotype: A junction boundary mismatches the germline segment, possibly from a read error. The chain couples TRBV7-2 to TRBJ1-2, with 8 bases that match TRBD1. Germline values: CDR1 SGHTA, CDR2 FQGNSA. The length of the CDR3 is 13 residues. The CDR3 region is CASSPDRAIGHTF. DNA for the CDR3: TGTGCCAGCAGCCCGGACAGGGCGATTGGCCACACCTTC. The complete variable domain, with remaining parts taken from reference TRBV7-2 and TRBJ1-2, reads GAGVSQSPSNKVTEKGKDVELRCDPISGHTALYWYRQSLGQGLEFLIYFQGNSAPDKSGLPSDRFSAERTGGSVSTLTIQRTQQEDSAVYLCASSPDRAIGHTFGSGTRLTVV.

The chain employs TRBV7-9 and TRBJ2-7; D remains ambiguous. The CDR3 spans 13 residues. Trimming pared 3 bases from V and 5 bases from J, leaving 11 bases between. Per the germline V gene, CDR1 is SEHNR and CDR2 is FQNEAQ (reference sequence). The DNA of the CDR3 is TGTGCCAGCAGCTTTCCTTCTATCCACGAGCAGTACTTC. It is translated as CASSFPSIHEQYF. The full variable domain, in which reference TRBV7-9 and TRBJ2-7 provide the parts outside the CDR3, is DTGVSQNPRHKITKRGQNVTFRCDPISEHNRLYWYRQTLGQGPEFLTYFQNEAQLEKSRLLSDRFSAERPKGSFSTLEIQRTEQGDSAMYLCASSFPSIHEQYFGPGTRLTVT.

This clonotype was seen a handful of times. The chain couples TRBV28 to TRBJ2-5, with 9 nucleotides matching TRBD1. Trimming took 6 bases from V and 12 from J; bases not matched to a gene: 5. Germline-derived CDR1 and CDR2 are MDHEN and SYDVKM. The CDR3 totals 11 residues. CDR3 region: CASSSTGGKYF. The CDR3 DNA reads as TGTGCCAGCAGCAGCACAGGGGGCAAGTACTTC.

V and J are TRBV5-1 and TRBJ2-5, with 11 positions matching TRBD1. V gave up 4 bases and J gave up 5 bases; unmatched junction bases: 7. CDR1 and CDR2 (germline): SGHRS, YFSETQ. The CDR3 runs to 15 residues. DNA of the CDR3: TGCGCCAGCAGCCCCTGGACAGGGGGCGAGGAGACCCAGTACTTC. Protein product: CASSPWTGGEETQYF.

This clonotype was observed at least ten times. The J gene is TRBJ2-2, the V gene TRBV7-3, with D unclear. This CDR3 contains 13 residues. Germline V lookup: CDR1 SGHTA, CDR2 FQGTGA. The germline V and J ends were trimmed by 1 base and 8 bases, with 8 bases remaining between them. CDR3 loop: CASSLKVEGELFF. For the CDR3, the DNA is TGTGCCAGCAGCTTAAAAGTGGAGGGGGAGCTGTTTTTT.

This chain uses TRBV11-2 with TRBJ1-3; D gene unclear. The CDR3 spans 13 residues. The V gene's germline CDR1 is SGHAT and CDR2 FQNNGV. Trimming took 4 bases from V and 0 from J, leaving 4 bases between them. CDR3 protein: CASSWSSGNTIYF. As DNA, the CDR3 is TGTGCCAGCAGCTGGAGCTCTGGAAACACCATATATTTT.

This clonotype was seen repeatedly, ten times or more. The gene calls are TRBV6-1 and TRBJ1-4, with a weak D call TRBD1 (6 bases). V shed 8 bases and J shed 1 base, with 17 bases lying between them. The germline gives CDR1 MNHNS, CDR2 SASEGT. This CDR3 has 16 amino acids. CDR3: CASLPDRLRTNEKLFF. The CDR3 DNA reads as TGTGCCAGCCTTCCTGACAGGCTTCGAACTAATGAAAAACTGTTTTTT.

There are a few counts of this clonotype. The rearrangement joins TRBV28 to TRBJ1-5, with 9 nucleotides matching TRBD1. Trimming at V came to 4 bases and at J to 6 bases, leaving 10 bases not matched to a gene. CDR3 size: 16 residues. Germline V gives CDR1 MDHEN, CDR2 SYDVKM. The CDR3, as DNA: TGTGCCAGCAGTTCGGCCGCGGGACAGGGAAGTCAGCCCCAGCATTTT. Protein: CASSSAAGQGSQPQHF.

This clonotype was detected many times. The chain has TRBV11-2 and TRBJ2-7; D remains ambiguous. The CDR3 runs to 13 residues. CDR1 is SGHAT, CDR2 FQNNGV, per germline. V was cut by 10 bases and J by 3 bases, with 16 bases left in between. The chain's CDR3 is CANGRPRVYEQYF. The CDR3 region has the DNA TGTGCCAACGGGCGGCCGAGAGTCTACGAGCAGTACTTC.

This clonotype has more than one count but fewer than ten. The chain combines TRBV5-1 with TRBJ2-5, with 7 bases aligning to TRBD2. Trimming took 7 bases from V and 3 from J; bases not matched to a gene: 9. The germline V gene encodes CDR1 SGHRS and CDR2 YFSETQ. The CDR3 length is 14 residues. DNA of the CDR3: TGCGCCAGCCGCCCTTCCAGCGGGGAAGAGACCCAGTACTTC. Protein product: CASRPSSGEETQYF. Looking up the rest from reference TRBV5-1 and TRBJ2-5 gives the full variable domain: KAGVTQTPRYLIKTRGQQVTLSCSPISGHRSVSWYQQTPGQGLQFLFEYFSETQRNKGNFPGRFSGRQFSNSRSEMNVSTLELGDSALYLCASRPSSGEETQYFGPGTRLLVL.